A single sample is the source of the 9 T cell receptor beta chains below, sequenced in a study of blood T cell repertoires in COVID-19. Sequenced by immunoSEQ multiplex PCR; TCRdb stores in-frame clones only, minus some. The sample shows 100,000 to 150,000 clones, about 74% of them seen only once. The sequenced sample consisted of peripheral blood. Receptors were obtained from a man between 65 and 85 years old with acute or convalescent COVID-19.

The V and J genes are TRBV19 and TRBJ2-5; tentatively, D is TRBD2 (5 bases). The V end was cut by 5 bases, the J end by 2 bases, with 9 bases between. The CDR3 consists of 13 residues. Germline V gives CDR1 LNHDA, CDR2 SQIVND (reference sequence). CDR3 loop: CASSPGDQETQYF. DNA of the CDR3: TGTGCCAGTAGTCCCGGGGATCAAGAGACCCAGTACTTC.

This clone was counted once. The chain recombines TRBV19 with TRBJ1-2, with TRBD1 matching 7 bases. The CDR3 has 14 residues. From germline, CDR1 is LNHDA and CDR2 SQIVND (reference sequence). The V and J ends lost 5 bases and 4 bases, in that order; junction bases with no gene match: 7. The DNA for the CDR3 is TGTGCCAGTAGTCCCCCCACAGGGGTCTATGGCTACACCTTC. Its protein is CASSPPTGVYGYTF.

V usage is TRBV3-1 (or the pseudogene TRBV3-2) and J usage is TRBJ1-2; 7 bases match TRBD1. The CDR3 runs to 13 residues. The J segment lost 6 bases and the V segment lost 4 bases, leaving 5 bases of the junction unmatched. CDR1 is LGHDT and CDR2 is YNNKEL in the germline V gene (reference sequence). The CDR3 nucleotides read TGTGCCAGCAGCCGACAGGGTGTCGATGGCTACACCTTC. Amino acid sequence: CASSRQGVDGYTF.

The genes are TRBV6-5 and TRBJ2-7, with a possible D match to TRBD2 (6 bases). This CDR3 region has 15 residues. V dropped 6 bases and J dropped 1 base, with 16 bases sitting between them. Germline CDR1 is MNHEY and CDR2 is SVGAGI. CDR3 in amino acids: CASRWTNAGSYEQYF. In DNA, the CDR3 is TGTGCCAGCAGGTGGACTAATGCGGGGTCCTACGAGCAGTACTTC.

This clone was found once. The chain employs TRBV12-3 or TRBV12-4 and TRBJ1-1; 7 nucleotides agree with TRBD1. The CDR3 length is 13 residues. V shed 6 bases and J 4 bases; nucleotides not matched to a gene: 5. DNA for the CDR3: TGTGCCAGCAGAGCGGACAGGTTCACTGAAGCTTTCTTT. This codes for CASRADRFTEAFF.

The chain is built from TRBV10-3 and TRBJ2-5; 11 bases are shared with TRBD1. The V and J ends lost 6 bases and 2 bases, in that order; junction bases with no gene match: 5. CDR3 length: 15 amino acids. Germline V gene data show CDR1 as ENHRY and CDR2 as SYGVKD. CDR3 in DNA: TGTGCCATCAGGGCCGGGACAGGGGGGCAAGAGACCCAGTACTTC. This encodes CAIRAGTGGQETQYF.

The chain joins TRBV7-2 to TRBJ2-5; tentative D call: TRBD1 (5 bases). The length of the CDR3 is 15 residues. Between the trimmed V and J ends, which lost 5 bases and 2 bases, there was a span of 15 bases. Germline lookup yields CDR1 SGHTA and CDR2 FQGNSA. CDR3 sequence (DNA): TGTGCCAGCAGCCCGATAAGACAGCTACAAGAGACCCAGTACTTC. Residues: CASSPIRQLQETQYF.

This clone occurred once. V and J are TRBV29-1 and TRBJ2-7; 9 bases agree with TRBD1. V dropped 2 bases and J dropped 4; count of bases not matched to a gene: 6. This CDR3 is built from 14 residues. Germline values: CDR1 SQVTM, CDR2 ANQGSEA. The CDR3 here is CSVEYGTGQYEQYF. As DNA, the CDR3 is TGCAGCGTTGAATACGGGACAGGGCAATACGAGCAGTACTTC.

The rearrangement joins TRBV24-1 to TRBJ2-1; the D gene is possibly TRBD2 (6 bases). V was cut by 9 bases and J by 0 bases, with 14 bases left in between. CDR1 and CDR2 from the germline V gene are KGHDR and SFDVKD. This CDR3 is built from 15 residues. The CDR3 protein is CATQGGPSSYNEQFF. Here the CDR3 DNA reads TGTGCCACCCAAGGAGGGCCGAGCTCCTACAATGAGCAGTTCTTC.